These T cell receptor beta chains were read from a single sample in a study of CDR3 diversity in severe acne. MiXCR was run by TCRdb on the PCR reads, yielding one entry per CDR3 protein. The sample holds some 90,000 distinct CDR3 sequences, 45% to 50% seen once. Sample: blood. These receptors all come from a male donor in good health, serving as a control. Each CDR3 is given with its conserved first and last residue. Each record gives: V gene, CDR3 protein.

V gene: TRBV10-2
CDR3 protein: CASSEAGNTIYF

V gene: TRBV7-9
CDR3 protein: CASSLDEKLFF

V gene: TRBV7-9
CDR3 protein: CASSSSVDTEAFF

V gene: TRBV7-9
CDR3 protein: CASSLVSVNTGELFF

V gene: TRBV20-1
CDR3 protein: CSASRDRVHEQYF

V gene: TRBV9
CDR3 protein: CASSVEAASNYGYTF

V gene: TRBV20-1
CDR3 protein: CSARLAGAYEQFF

V gene: TRBV4-2
CDR3 protein: CASSSDGTRSSYEQYF

V gene: TRBV9
CDR3 protein: CASSLSGLAGGVAGELFF

V gene: TRBV29-1
CDR3 protein: CSVEGGSGNTIYF

V gene: TRBV20-1
CDR3 protein: CSASGRTEGTDTQYF

V gene: TRBV2
CDR3 protein: CASEVSGANVLTF

V gene: TRBV10-2
CDR3 protein: CASLIDGDTEAFF

V gene: TRBV19
CDR3 protein: CASSVSLAGSYNEQFF

V gene: TRBV24-1
CDR3 protein: CATRGGAEAQFF

V gene: TRBV2
CDR3 protein: CASCKGSIF

V gene: TRBV6-5
CDR3 protein: CASSYSTSGTNNEQFF

V gene: TRBV10-1
CDR3 protein: CASSDIGQRSTDTQYF

V gene: TRBV29-1
CDR3 protein: CSLSGTEIYGYTF

V gene: TRBV7-8
CDR3 protein: CASSRPRDFQEETQYF

V gene: TRBV7-9
CDR3 protein: CASSLGDVFPYEQYF

V gene: TRBV20-1
CDR3 protein: CSGLATQETQYF

V gene: TRBV24-1
CDR3 protein: CATSESGTFYGYTF

V gene: TRBV7-8
CDR3 protein: CASSFGTDNYGYTF

V gene: TRBV10-3
CDR3 protein: CAISPDNQPQHF

V gene: TRBV7-8
CDR3 protein: CASSYRGTLEAFF

V gene: TRBV11-2
CDR3 protein: CASSQTDTGELFF